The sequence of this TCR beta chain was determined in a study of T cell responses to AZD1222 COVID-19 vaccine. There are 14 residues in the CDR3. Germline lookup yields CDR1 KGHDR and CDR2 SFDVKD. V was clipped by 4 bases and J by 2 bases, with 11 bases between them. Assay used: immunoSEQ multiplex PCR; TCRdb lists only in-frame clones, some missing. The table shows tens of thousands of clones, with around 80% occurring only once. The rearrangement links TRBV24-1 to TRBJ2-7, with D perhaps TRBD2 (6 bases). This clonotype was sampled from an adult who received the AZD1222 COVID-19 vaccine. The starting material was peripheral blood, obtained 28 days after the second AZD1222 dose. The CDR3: CATSEGGYPYEQYF. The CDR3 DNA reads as TGTGCCACCAGTGAGGGGGGATACCCCTACGAGCAGTACTTC.